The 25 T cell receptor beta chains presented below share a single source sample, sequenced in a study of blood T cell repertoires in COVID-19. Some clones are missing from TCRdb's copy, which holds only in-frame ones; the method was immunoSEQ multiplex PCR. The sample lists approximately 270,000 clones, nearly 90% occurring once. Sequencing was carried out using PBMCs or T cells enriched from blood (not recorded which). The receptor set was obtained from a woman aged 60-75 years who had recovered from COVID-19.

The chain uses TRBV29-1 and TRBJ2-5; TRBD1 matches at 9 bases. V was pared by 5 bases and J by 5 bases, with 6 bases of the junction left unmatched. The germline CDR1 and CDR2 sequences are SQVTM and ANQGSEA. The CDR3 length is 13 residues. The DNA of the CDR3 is TGCAGCGTTCTAACAGGGGGCATGGAGACCCAGTACTTC. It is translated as CSVLTGGMETQYF.

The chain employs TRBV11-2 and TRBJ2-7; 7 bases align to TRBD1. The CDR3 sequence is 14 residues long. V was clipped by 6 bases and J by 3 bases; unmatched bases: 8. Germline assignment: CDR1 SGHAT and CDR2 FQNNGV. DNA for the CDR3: TGTGCCAGCAGTTCCCTGACAGGGAGCTACGAGCAGTACTTC. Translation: CASSSLTGSYEQYF.

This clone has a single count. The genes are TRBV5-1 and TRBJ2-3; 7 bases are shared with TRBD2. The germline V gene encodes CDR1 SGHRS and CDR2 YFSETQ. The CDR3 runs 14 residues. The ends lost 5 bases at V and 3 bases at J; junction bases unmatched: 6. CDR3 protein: CASREAGRTDTQYF. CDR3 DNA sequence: TGCGCCAGCAGAGAAGCGGGGAGGACAGATACGCAGTATTTT. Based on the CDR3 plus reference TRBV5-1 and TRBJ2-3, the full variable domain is KAGVTQTPRYLIKTRGQQVTLSCSPISGHRSVSWYQQTPGQGLQFLFEYFSETQRNKGNFPGRFSGRQFSNSRSEMNVSTLELGDSALYLCASREAGRTDTQYFGPGTRLTVL.

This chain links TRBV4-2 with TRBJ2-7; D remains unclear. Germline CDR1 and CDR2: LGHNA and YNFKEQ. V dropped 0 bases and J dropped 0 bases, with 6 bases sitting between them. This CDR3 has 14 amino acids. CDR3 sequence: CASSQDHNSYEQYF. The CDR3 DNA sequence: TGTGCCAGCAGCCAAGATCACAACTCCTACGAGCAGTACTTC.

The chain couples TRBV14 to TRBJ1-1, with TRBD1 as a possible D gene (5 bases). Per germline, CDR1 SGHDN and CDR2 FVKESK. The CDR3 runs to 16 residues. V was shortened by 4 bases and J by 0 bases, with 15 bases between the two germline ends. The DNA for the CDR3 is TGTGCCAGCAGCCGAGGACGGACAACCATGAACACTGAAGCTTTCTTT. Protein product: CASSRGRTTMNTEAFF.

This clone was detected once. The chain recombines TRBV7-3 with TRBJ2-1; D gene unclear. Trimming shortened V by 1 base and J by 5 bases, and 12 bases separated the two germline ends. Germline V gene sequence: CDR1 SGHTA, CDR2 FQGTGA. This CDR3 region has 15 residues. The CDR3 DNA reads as TGTGCCAGCAGCTTAATATTTGGCCCGAACAATGAGCAGTTCTTC. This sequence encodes CASSLIFGPNNEQFF.

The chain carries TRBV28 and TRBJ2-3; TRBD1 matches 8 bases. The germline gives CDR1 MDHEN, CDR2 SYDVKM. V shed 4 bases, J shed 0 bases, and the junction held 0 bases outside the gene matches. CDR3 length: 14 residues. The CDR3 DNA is TGTGCCAGCAGTTACAGGGGGAGCACAGATACGCAGTATTTT. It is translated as CASSYRGSTDTQYF.

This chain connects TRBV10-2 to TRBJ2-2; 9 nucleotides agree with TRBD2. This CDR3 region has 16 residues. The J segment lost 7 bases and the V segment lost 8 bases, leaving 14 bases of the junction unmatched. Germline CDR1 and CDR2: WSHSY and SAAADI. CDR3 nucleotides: TGCGCCAGCGGCAGAGCGGGGGGCTGGTTAGGCGGGGAGCTGTTTTTT. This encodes CASGRAGGWLGGELFF.

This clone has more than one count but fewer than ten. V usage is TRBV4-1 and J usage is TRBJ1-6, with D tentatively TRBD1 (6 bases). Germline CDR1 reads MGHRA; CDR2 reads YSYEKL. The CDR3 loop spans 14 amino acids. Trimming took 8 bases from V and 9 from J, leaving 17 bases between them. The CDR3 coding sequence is TGCGCCAGCCAGAGGGACACGATAGGTTCACCCCTCCACTTT. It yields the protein CASQRDTIGSPLHF.

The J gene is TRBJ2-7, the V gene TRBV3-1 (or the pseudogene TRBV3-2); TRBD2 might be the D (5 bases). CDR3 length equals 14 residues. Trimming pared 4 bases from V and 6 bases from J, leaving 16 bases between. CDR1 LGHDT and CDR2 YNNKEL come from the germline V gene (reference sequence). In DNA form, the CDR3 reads TGTGCCAGCAGCCTTCGGGGTGTTGAGGGCGAGCAGTACTTC. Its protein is CASSLRGVEGEQYF.

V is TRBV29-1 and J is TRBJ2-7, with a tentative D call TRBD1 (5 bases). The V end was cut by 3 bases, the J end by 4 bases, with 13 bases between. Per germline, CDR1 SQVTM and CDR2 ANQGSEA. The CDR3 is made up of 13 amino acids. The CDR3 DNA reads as TGCAGCGTTGAGAAACAGGTTGGATACGAGCAGTACTTC. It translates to CSVEKQVGYEQYF.

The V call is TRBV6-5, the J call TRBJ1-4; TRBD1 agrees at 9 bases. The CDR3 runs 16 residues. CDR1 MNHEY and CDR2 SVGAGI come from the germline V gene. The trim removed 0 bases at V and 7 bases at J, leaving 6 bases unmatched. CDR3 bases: TGTGCCAGCAGTTACTCGGCCGGGACAGGGAGTGAAAAACTGTTTTTT. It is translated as CASSYSAGTGSEKLFF.

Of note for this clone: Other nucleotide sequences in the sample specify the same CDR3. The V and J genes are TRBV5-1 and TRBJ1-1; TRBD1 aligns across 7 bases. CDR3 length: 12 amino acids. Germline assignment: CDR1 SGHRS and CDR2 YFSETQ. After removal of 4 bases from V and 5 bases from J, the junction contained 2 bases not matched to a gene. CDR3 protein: CASSLTGTEAFF. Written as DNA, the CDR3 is TGCGCCAGCAGCCTGACAGGGACTGAAGCTTTCTTT.

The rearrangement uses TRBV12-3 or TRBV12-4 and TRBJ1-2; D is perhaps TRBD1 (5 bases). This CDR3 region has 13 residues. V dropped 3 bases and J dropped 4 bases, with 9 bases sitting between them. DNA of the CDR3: TGTGCCAGCAGTTTCAGGACATCCTATGGCTACACCTTC. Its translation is CASSFRTSYGYTF.

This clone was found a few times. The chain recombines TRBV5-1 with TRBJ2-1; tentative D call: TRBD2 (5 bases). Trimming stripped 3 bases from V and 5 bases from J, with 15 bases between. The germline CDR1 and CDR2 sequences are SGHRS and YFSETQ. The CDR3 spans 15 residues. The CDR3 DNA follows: TGCGCCAGCAGCTCGCGACGTACTAGAAACAATGAGCAGTTCTTC. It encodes CASSSRRTRNNEQFF.

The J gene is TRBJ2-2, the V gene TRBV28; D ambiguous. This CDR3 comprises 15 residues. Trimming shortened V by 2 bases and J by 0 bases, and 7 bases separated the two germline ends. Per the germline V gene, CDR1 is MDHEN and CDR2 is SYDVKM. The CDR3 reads CASSLSRPNTGELFF. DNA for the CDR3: TGTGCCAGCAGTTTAAGCCGCCCGAACACCGGGGAGCTGTTTTTT.

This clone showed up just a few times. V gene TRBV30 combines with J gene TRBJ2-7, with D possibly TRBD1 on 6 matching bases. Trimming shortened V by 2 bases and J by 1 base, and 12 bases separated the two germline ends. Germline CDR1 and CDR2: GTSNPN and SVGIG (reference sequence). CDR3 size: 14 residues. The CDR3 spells CAWSRDTQSYEQYF. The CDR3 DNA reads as TGTGCCTGGAGTAGGGACACACAATCCTACGAGCAGTACTTC.

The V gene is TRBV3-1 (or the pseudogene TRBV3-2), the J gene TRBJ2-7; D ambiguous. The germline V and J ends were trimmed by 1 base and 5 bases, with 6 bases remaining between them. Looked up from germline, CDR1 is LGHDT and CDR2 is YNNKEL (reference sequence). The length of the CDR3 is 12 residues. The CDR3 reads CASSQVRNEQYF. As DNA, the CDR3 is TGTGCCAGCAGCCAAGTGAGGAACGAGCAGTACTTC.

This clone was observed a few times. The CDR3 DNA follows: TGCGCCAGCACCGTCACAGCGGGAGCTAACGAGCAGTACTTC. It is translated as CASTVTAGANEQYF. The chain uses TRBV5-1 and TRBJ2-7; 8 bases align to TRBD2. The CDR3 loop spans 14 amino acids. J lost 5 bases, V lost 6 bases, and 10 bases had no gene match. Germline loops: CDR1 SGHRS, CDR2 YFSETQ.

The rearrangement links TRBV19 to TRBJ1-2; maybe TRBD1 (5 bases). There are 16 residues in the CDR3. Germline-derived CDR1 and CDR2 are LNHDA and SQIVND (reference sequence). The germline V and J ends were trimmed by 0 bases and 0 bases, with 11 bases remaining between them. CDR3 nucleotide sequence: TGTGCCAGTAGTATAGACCGCGGGGCAGCTAACTATGGCTACACCTTC. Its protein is CASSIDRGAANYGYTF.

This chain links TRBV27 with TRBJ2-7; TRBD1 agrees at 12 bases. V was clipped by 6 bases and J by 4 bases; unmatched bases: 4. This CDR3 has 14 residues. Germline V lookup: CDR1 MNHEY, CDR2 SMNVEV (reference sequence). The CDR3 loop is CASSWDRGPYEQYF. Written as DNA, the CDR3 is TGTGCCAGCAGCTGGGACAGGGGGCCGTACGAGCAGTACTTC.

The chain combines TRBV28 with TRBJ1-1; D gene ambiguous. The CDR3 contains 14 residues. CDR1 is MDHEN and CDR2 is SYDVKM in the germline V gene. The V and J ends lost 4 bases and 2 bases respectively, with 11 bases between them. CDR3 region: CASSSVYLNTEAFF. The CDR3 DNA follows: TGTGCCAGCAGTTCAGTATATTTAAACACTGAAGCTTTCTTT. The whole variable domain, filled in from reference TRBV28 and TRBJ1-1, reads DVKVTQSSRYLVKRTGEKVFLECVQDMDHENMFWYRQDPGLGLRLIYFSYDVKMKEKGDIPEGYSVSREKKERFSLILESASTNQTSMYLCASSSVYLNTEAFFGQGTRLTVV.

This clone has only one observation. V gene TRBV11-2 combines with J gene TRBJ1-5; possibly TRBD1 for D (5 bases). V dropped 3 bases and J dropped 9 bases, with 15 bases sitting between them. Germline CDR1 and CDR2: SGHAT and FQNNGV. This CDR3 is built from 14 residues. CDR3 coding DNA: TGTGCCAGCAGCTTTGACACCTCAGGGCTGCCCCAGCATTTT. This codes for CASSFDTSGLPQHF.

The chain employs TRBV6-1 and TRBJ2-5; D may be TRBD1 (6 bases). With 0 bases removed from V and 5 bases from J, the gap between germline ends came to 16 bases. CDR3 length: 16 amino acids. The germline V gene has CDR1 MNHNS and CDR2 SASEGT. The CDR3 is CASSEAGTGLRETQYF. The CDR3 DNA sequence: TGTGCCAGCAGTGAAGCGGGAACAGGGCTTAGGGAGACCCAGTACTTC.

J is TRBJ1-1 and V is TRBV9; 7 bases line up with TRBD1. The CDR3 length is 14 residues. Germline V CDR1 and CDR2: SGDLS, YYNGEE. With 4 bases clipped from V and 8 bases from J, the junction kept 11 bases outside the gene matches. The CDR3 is CASSIGTVPREAFF. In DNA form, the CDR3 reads TGTGCCAGCAGCATAGGGACAGTTCCTAGGGAAGCTTTCTTT.